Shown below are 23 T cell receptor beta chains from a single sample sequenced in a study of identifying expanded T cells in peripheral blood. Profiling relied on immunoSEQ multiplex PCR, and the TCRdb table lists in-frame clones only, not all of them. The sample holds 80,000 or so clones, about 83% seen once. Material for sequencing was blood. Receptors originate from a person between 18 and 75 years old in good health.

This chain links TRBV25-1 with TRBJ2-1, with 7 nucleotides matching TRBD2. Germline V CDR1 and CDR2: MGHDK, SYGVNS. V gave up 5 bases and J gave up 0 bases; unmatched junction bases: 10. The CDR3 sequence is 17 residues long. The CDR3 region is CASSFTGTKSSYNEQFF. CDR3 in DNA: TGTGCCAGCAGTTTCACCGGGACTAAAAGCTCCTACAATGAGCAGTTCTTC.

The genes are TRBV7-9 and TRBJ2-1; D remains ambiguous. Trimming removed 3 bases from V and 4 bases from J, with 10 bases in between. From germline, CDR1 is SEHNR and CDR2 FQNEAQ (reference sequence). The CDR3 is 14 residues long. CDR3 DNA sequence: TGTGCCAGCAGCTTCAATAGTCGGTACAATGAGCAGTTCTTC. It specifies CASSFNSRYNEQFF.

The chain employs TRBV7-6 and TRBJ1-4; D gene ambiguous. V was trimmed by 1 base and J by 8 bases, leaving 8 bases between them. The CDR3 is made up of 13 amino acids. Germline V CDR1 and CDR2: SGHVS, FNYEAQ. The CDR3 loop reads CASSLGGGEKLFF. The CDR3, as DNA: TGTGCCAGCAGCTTAGGAGGAGGGGAAAAACTGTTTTTT.

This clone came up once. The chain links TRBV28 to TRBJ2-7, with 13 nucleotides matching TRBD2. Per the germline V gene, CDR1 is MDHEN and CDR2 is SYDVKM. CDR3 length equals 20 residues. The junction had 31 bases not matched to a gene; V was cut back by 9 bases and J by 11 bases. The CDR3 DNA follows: TGTGCCAGGAAAACCGGGACAGGGGGAGATGGGACTAGCGGGACTAAAAACGAGTACTTC. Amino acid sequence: CARKTGTGGDGTSGTKNEYF.

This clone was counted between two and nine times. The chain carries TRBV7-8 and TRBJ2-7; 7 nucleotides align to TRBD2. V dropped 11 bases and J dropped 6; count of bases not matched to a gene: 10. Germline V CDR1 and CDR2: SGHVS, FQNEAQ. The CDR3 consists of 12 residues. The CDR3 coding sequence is TGTGCCGGGGGGGTTTTTGCTACCGAGCAGTACTTC. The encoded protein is CAGGVFATEQYF.

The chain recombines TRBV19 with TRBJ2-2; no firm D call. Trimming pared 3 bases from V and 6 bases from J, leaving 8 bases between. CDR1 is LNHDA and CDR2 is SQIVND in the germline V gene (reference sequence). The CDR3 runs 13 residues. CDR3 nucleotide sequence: TGTGCCAGTAGTATCGGTAGCCCCGGGGAGCTGTTTTTT. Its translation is CASSIGSPGELFF.

DNA of the CDR3: TGTGCCAGACAATTAGCGGGAGGGCCCGAAGAGACCCAGTACTTC. As protein: CARQLAGGPEETQYF. The chain employs TRBV2 and TRBJ2-5; 11 bases are shared with TRBD2. The V gene end was trimmed by 9 bases and the J gene end by 3 bases; junction bases not matched to a gene: 9. Per germline, CDR1 SNHLY and CDR2 FYNNEI. This CDR3 has 15 residues.

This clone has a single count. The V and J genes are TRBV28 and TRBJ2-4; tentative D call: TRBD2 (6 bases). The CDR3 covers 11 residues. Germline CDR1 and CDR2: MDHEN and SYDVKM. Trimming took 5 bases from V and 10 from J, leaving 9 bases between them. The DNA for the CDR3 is TGTGCCAGCAGTGGGGAGGTGATTCAGTACTTC. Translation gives CASSGEVIQYF.

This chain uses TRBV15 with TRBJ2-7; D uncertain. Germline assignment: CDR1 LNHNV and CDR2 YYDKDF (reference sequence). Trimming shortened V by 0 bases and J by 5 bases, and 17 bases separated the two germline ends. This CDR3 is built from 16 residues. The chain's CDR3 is CATSRDADSEVDEQYF. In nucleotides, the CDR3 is TGTGCCACCAGCAGAGACGCCGACTCGGAAGTAGACGAGCAGTACTTC.

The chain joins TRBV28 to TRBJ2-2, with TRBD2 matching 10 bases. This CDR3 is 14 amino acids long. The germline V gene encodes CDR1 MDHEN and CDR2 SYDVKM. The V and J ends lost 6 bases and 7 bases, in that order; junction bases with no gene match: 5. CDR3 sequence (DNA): TGTGCCAGCAGGCTAGCGGGAGTGATCGGGGAGCTGTTTTTT. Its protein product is CASRLAGVIGELFF.

Here the CDR3 DNA reads TGTGCCAGCGAACCTTCGGGACAGTACACTGAAGCTTTCTTT. Translating gives CASEPSGQYTEAFF. V and J are TRBV14 and TRBJ1-1; 7 nucleotides align to TRBD1. V dropped 8 bases and J dropped 3; count of bases not matched to a gene: 9. CDR3 length: 14 residues. The germline V gene encodes CDR1 SGHDN and CDR2 FVKESK.

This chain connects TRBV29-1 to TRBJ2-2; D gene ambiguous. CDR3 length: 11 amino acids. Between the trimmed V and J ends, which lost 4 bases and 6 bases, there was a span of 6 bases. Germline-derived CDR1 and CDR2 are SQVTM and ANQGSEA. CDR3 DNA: TGCAGCGTTGGAGACGCCGGGGAGCTGTTTTTT. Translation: CSVGDAGELFF.

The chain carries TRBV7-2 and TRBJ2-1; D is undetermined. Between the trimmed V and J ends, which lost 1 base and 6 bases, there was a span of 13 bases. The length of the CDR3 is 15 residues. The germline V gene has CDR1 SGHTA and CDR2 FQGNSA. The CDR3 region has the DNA TGTGCCAGCAGCTTAGACTACGCGATCCCCAATGAGCAGTTCTTC. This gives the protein CASSLDYAIPNEQFF.

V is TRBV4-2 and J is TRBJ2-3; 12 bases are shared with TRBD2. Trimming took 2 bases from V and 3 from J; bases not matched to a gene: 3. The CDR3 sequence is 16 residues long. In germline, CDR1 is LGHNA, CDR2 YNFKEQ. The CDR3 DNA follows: TGTGCCAGCAGCCAACTCGGACTAGCGGGAACAGATACGCAGTATTTT. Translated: CASSQLGLAGTDTQYF.

The CDR3: CASSLGTGNEQFF. DNA of the CDR3: TGTGCCAGCAGTTTAGGGACAGGGAATGAGCAGTTCTTC. The rearrangement links TRBV27 to TRBJ2-1; 9 bases line up with TRBD1. V lost 2 bases, J lost 7 bases, and 0 bases stayed unmatched. The CDR3 runs to 13 residues. In germline, CDR1 is MNHEY, CDR2 SMNVEV (reference sequence).

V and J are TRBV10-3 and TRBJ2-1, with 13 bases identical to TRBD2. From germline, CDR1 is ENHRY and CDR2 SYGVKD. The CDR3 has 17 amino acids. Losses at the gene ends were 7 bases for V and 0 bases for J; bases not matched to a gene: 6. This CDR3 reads CAITLTSGRPSYNEQFF. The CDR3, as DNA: TGTGCCATCACCCTGACTAGCGGGAGGCCCTCCTACAATGAGCAGTTCTTC.

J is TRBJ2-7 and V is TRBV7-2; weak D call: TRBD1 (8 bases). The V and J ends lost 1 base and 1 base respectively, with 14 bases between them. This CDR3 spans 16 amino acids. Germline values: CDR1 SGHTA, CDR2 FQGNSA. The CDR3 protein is CASSLGQQGGSYEQYF. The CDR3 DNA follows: TGTGCCAGCAGCTTAGGGCAACAGGGGGGGTCCTACGAGCAGTACTTC.

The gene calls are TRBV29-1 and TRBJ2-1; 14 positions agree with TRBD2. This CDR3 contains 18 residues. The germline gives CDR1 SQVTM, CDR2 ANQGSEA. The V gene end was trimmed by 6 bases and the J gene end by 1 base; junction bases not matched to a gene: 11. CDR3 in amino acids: CSVMGLAGVGPSYNEQFF. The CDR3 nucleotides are TGCAGCGTGATGGGACTAGCGGGAGTTGGTCCTTCCTACAATGAGCAGTTCTTC.

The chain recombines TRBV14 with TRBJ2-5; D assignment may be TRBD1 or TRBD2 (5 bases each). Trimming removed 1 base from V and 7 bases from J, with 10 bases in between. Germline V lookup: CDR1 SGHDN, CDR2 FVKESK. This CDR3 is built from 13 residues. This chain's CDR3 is CASSQAIGATQYF. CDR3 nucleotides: TGTGCCAGCAGCCAAGCAATCGGGGCGACCCAGTACTTC.

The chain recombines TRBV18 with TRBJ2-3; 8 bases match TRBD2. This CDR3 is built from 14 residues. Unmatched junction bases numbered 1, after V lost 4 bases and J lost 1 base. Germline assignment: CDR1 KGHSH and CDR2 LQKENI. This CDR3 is CASSLSGGTDTQYF. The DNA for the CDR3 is TGTGCCAGCTCACTTAGCGGGGGCACAGATACGCAGTATTTT.

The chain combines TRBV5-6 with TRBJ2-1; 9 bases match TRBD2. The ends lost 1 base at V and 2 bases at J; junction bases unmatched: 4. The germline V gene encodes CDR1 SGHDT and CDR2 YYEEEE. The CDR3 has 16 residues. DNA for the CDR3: TGTGCCAGCAGCTTGACGGCGGGAGGGCCCTACAATGAGCAGTTCTTC. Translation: CASSLTAGGPYNEQFF.

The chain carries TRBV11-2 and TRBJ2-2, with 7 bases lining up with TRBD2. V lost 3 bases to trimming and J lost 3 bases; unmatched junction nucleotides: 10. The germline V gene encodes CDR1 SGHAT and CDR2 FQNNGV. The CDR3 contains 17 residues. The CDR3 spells CASSLLAGARHTGELFF. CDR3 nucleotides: TGTGCCAGCAGCTTGCTTGCGGGAGCCCGTCACACCGGGGAGCTGTTTTTT.

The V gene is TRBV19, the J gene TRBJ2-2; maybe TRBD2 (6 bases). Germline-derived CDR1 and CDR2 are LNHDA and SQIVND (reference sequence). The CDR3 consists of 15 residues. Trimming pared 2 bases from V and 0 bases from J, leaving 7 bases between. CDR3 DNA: TGTGCCAGTAGTATACCTAGCGCGAACACCGGGGAGCTGTTTTTT. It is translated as CASSIPSANTGELFF.